The present T cell receptor (beta chain) was sequenced within a study of blood T cell repertoires in COVID-19 (TCRdb year 2020). About the full investigation: Samples from collaborators originated in the United States, Italy and Spain and spanned both the acute and convalescent phases of COVID-19. The material from the prospective study consisted of cDNA or gDNA derived from T cells, B-cell-depleted T cells, or PBMCs. Subjects who had been exposed to COVID-19, were actively infected with it, or had recovered from it provided the deeply sampled blood TCRbeta repertoires that made up the dataset. The repertoires were made available in a free public database intended to serve as a resource for research on the immune response to SARS-CoV-2. The samples were drawn from the first 160 participants of the ongoing ImmuneRACE study and from over 950 subjects provided by 6 global collaborators. A de-identified subject ID, COVID-19 status, age in years and sex were almost always included in the sample metadata. Where available, HLA class I and class II types were obtained from metadata supplied by the sample provider rather than from assay-based typing. General findings and caveats noted by the study authors: Clinical and demographic metadata were provided uncurated, with the amount varying by source and participant.

The germline V and J ends show losses of 4 bases and 3 bases respectively, and no gene match explains 4 bases of the junction. The CDR3 spans 14 residues, from the cysteine through the phenylalanine. Here the CDR3 DNA is all that survives: 42 bases in frame from base 1. CDR1 SQVTM and CDR2 ANQGSEA are derived from the germline V gene. TCRbeta CDR3 regions were amplified from genomic DNA using the immunoSEQ Assay, a bias-controlled multiplex PCR. The published analysis was carried out like this. The number of nucleated cells in each sample was estimated from the amplification of reference gene primers within the assay. To quantify the absolute abundance of each unique TCRbeta CDR3 rearrangement, sequence reads were collapsed and filtered. For each sample, productive Simpson clonality was calculated as the square root of Simpson's diversity index across productive rearrangements. Drawn from immuneACCESS, this table holds only the in-frame rearrangements with V and J called that TCRdb kept. Clones are partly lost; checked studies trace under half to an unresolved V gene and leave the rest unexplained. That table is the source of V, J and clone size, and D and trimming were worked out from the DNA. The sample records some 170,000 clones, about 92% of which are singletons. The top ten constitute around 2% of the sample.

One collaborating source in Seattle enrolled patients while the patients were actively infected and followed the patients over time throughout the course of disease. Each collaborating institution followed its own protocols to collect whole blood in K2EDTA tubes. For TCRbeta analysis, collaborator samples were shipped as frozen whole blood, as isolated PBMCs, or as DNA extracted from either sample type. As regards this clone: The target of this receptor is not known. The sample holds no much larger clone one base away, and base qualities are not on file.

Sequenced: peripheral blood. The receptor was derived from an older woman with COVID-19, enrolled during active disease. Here the chain combines TRBV29-1 and TRBJ2-3, and 10 junctional nucleotides match TRBD2. The DNA is TGCAGCGTTGGGTCTAGCGGGGGAACAGATACGCAGTATTTT. Translated, it gives CSVGSSGGTDTQYF.